This TCR beta chain derives from a study of neurological immune-mediated disorders. Whole-study results and caveats: Among expanded clones, no CDR3 amino acid sequences were shared across subjects, a pattern suggesting private repertoires in all groups.

There are 14 residues in the CDR3. The germline V and J ends were trimmed by 0 bases and 5 bases, with 11 bases remaining between them. Germline CDR1 SGHRS, CDR2 YFSETQ. This clonotype showed up many times. Its antigen is not identified. TCRdb recomputed calls from the 5' RACE reads with MiXCR, one row per CDR3 protein. In the table there are about 59,000 distinct CDR3 sequences, roughly 13% of which are singletons. J is TRBJ2-5 and V is TRBV5-1; TRBD2 might be the D (5 bases). The TCR was taken from a woman aged 60-75 years with HTLV-1-associated myelopathy (HAM/TSP). The specimen was PBMCs. CDR3 sequence (DNA): TGCGCCAGCAGCTTGGATGGGAGTGGGGAGACCCAGTACTTC. This codes for CASSLDGSGETQYF. The full variable domain, rest sourced from reference TRBV5-1 and TRBJ2-5, is KAGVTQTPRYLIKTRGQQVTLSCSPISGHRSVSWYQQTPGQGLQFLFEYFSETQRNKGNFPGRFSGRQFSNSRSEMNVSTLELGDSALYLCASSLDGSGETQYFGPGTRLLVL.